This T cell receptor (beta chain) appears in the sequencing data of a study of cytomegalovirus exposure and HLA in healthy donors. Study conclusions and caveats: The study listed around 150 cytomegalovirus-associated TCR beta chains.

A note on this clone: What it binds is unknown.

CDR1 SNHLY and CDR2 FYNNEI come from the germline V gene. Trimming took 9 bases from V and 8 from J; bases not matched to a gene: 10. The CDR3 is 14 residues long. The PCR was carried out with 60 Vbeta primers and 13 Jbeta primers. TCRdb's copy holds only in-frame clones and misses some; the assay was immunoSEQ multiplex PCR. In the table there are fewer than 250,000 clones, 82% of which are singletons. The origin of this receptor is a man aged 35 to 55 in good health and CMV-seropositive. Sequenced input: PBMCs. The chain couples TRBV2 to TRBJ1-6, with 7 bases that match TRBD1. CDR3: CASRTGDWDSPLHF. CDR3 bases: TGTGCCAGTCGGACAGGCGACTGGGATTCACCCCTCCACTTT.